One sample yielded the 27 T cell receptor beta chains listed below, sequenced in a study of Ad26.COV2.S vaccination and SARS-CoV-2 variants (dated by TCRdb to about 2021). The treatment or condition label for this specimen denotes: approximately 18 received Ad26.COV2.S at low or high dose, single or two shots; several received placebo; per-sample allocation not given. Repertoires of vaccine and placebo recipients were sequenced from samples taken on day 63 after the first injection. The receptor library was made with the immunoSEQ multiplex PCR assay. Not all clones reach the TCRdb copy of this immuneACCESS table, which keeps in-frame sequences only. Checked studies attribute under half of the gap to unresolved V genes and leave the rest unexplained. For this sample the table gives 440,000 or so clones, of which around 89% were detected only once. The top ten hold around 1.8% of the sample. Sequenced material: peripheral blood, taken in a trial of Ad26.COV2.S vaccine versus placebo. These TCRs come from a person aged 18 to 59 who received the Ad26.COV2.S COVID-19 vaccine or a placebo.

This chain links TRBV29-1 with TRBJ2-3; D call uncertain. The CDR3 contains 12 residues. Trimming took 4 bases from V and 2 from J, leaving 7 bases between them. CDR1 and CDR2 (germline): SQVTM, ANQGSEA. As DNA, the CDR3 is TGCAGCGTTGTCTCCACCACAGATACGCAGTATTTT. Translated, it gives CSVVSTTDTQYF.

V is TRBV28 and J is TRBJ2-1; weak D call: TRBD1 (6 bases). Deletions cut 5 bases from V and 2 bases from J, with 10 bases between. The CDR3 runs 14 residues. Germline lookup yields CDR1 MDHEN and CDR2 SYDVKM. In nucleotides, the CDR3 is TGTGCCAGCAGTGCCGGGACAACCTACAATGAGCAGTTCTTC. Encoded protein: CASSAGTTYNEQFF.

This clone was seen only a few times. This rearrangement joins TRBV5-1 to TRBJ2-2; TRBD1 matches 9 bases. J lost 3 bases, V lost 9 bases, and 6 bases had no gene match. The CDR3 runs to 14 residues. Germline V gene data show CDR1 as SGHRS and CDR2 as YFSETQ. CDR3 residues: CATGTGMYTGELFF. CDR3 sequence (DNA): TGCGCCACCGGGACAGGGATGTACACCGGGGAGCTGTTTTTT.

The genes are TRBV29-1 and TRBJ2-5; 13 bases agree with TRBD2. The CDR3 runs to 17 residues. Losses at the gene ends were 4 bases for V and 1 base for J; bases not matched to a gene: 9. Germline V gene lookup returns CDR1 SQVTM and CDR2 ANQGSEA. The CDR3 region is CSVVRSGTSGTQETQYF. DNA of the CDR3: TGCAGCGTTGTACGGTCCGGGACTAGCGGGACCCAAGAGACCCAGTACTTC. The full variable domain, rest sourced from reference TRBV29-1 and TRBJ2-5, is SAVISQKPSRDICQRGTSLTIQCQVDSQVTMMFWYRQQPGQSLTLIATANQGSEATYESGFVIDKFPISRPNLTFSTLTVSNMSPEDSSIYLCSVVRSGTSGTQETQYFGPGTRLLVL.

This chain joins TRBV6-1 and TRBJ1-5; D perhaps matches TRBD1 (5 bases). V lost 1 base, J lost 5 bases, and 9 bases lay in between. CDR3 length equals 14 residues. Germline CDR1 is MNHNS and CDR2 is SASEGT. The DNA of the CDR3 is TGTGCCAGCAGTGAAGTGGACATCTATCAGCCCCAGCATTTT. Residues: CASSEVDIYQPQHF.

The J gene is TRBJ1-6, the V gene TRBV2; D is perhaps TRBD1 (5 bases). The V and J ends lost 4 bases and 10 bases respectively, with 20 bases between them. The germline gives CDR1 SNHLY, CDR2 FYNNEI. The CDR3 has 16 residues. This CDR3 is CASSAMGQASGSPLHF. As DNA, the CDR3 is TGTGCCAGCAGTGCGATGGGGCAGGCTTCTGGCTCACCCCTCCACTTT.

The chain combines TRBV7-2 with TRBJ1-3; D uncertain. Germline lookup yields CDR1 SGHTA and CDR2 FQGNSA. V lost 5 bases and J lost 0, with 14 bases in between. CDR3 length equals 16 residues. The CDR3 DNA reads as TGTGCCAGCAGCCCCGGCCGCAGATCCTCTGGAAACACCATATATTTT. This encodes CASSPGRRSSGNTIYF.

The chain employs TRBV13 and TRBJ2-1; 10 nucleotides align to TRBD2. There are 15 residues in the CDR3. J lost 12 bases, V lost 2 bases, and 10 bases had no gene match. Germline CDR1 and CDR2: PRHDT and FYEKMQ (reference sequence). CDR3 amino acids: CASSLSASGGWGQFF. For the CDR3, the DNA is TGTGCCAGCAGCTTATCCGCTAGCGGGGGCTGGGGGCAGTTCTTC.

The gene calls are TRBV19 and TRBJ2-1; 9 bases are shared with TRBD2. Germline-derived CDR1 and CDR2 are LNHDA and SQIVND (reference sequence). Unmatched junction bases numbered 12, after V lost 5 bases and J lost 4 bases. The CDR3 totals 17 residues. CDR3 sequence reads: CASSPRTSARGYNEQFF. CDR3 coding DNA: TGTGCCAGTAGTCCGAGGACTAGCGCCCGGGGATACAATGAGCAGTTCTTC.

This chain connects TRBV5-4 to TRBJ1-2; 9 bases map to TRBD1. With V trimmed by 4 bases and J by 8 bases, 9 bases remained unmatched. From germline, CDR1 is SGHNT and CDR2 YYREEE (reference sequence). The length of the CDR3 is 14 residues. CDR3 in DNA: TGTGCCAGCAGCCCAAGGGACAGGGAAGGAGGCTACACCTTC. Translation gives CASSPRDREGGYTF.

CDR3 in DNA: TGCGCCAGCAGCTTCCGCGTGGGCATCGGAGCTGAAGCTTTCTTT. Its translation: CASSFRVGIGAEAFF. This chain links TRBV5-1 with TRBJ1-1, with D unclear. The CDR3 has 15 residues. Germline values: CDR1 SGHRS, CDR2 YFSETQ. Trimming stripped 2 bases from V and 6 bases from J, with 17 bases between.

This chain uses TRBV6-2 or TRBV6-3 with TRBJ1-5; 7 bases fit TRBD1. The junction had 5 bases not matched to a gene; V was cut back by 6 bases and J by 0 bases. The germline CDR1 and CDR2 sequences are MNHEY and SVGEGT. The CDR3 consists of 15 residues. The CDR3 bases are TGTGCCAGCAGCCCGGGACAGAGTAGCAATCAGCCCCAGCATTTT. Protein: CASSPGQSSNQPQHF.

The chain uses TRBV13 and TRBJ1-5, with 7 bases aligning to TRBD1. Per germline, CDR1 PRHDT and CDR2 FYEKMQ (reference sequence). The trim removed 5 bases at V and 4 bases at J, leaving 17 bases unmatched. CDR3 size: 18 residues. The CDR3 region is CASSPDNRGYVPNQPQHF. Here the CDR3 DNA reads TGTGCCAGCAGCCCCGACAACAGGGGTTATGTTCCTAATCAGCCCCAGCATTTT. Looking up the rest from reference TRBV13 and TRBJ1-5 gives the full variable domain: AAGVIQSPRHLIKEKRETATLKCYPIPRHDTVYWYQQGPGQDPQFLISFYEKMQSDKGSIPDRFSAQQFSDYHSELNMSSLELGDSALYFCASSPDNRGYVPNQPQHFGDGTRLSIL.

V gene TRBV28 combines with J gene TRBJ2-7, with D maybe TRBD1 (6 bases). This CDR3 has 13 residues. The germline gives CDR1 MDHEN, CDR2 SYDVKM. Trimming took 4 bases from V and 5 from J, leaving 12 bases between them. In DNA, the CDR3 is TGTGCCAGCAGTTCAGGACAGCAAGACGAGCAGTACTTC. The encoded protein is CASSSGQQDEQYF.

The V call is TRBV7-2, the J call TRBJ2-3; D might be TRBD1 or TRBD2, each matching 5 bases. This CDR3 region has 14 residues. Germline CDR1 and CDR2: SGHTA and FQGNSA. V gave up 8 bases and J gave up 1 base, with 13 bases separating them. Here the CDR3 DNA reads TGTGCCAGCGGGGGTAGTGACCGCACAGATACGCAGTATTTT. Its translation: CASGGSDRTDTQYF. Complete variable domain (other parts from reference TRBV7-2 and TRBJ2-3): GAGVSQSPSNKVTEKGKDVELRCDPISGHTALYWYRQSLGQGLEFLIYFQGNSAPDKSGLPSDRFSAERTGGSVSTLTIQRTQQEDSAVYLCASGGSDRTDTQYFGPGTRLTVL.

Here the CDR3 reads CASGGGTGGSRGNQPQHF. The CDR3 nucleotides read TGTGCCAGCGGCGGAGGGACAGGGGGTTCAAGGGGCAATCAGCCCCAGCATTTT. The chain employs TRBV28 and TRBJ1-5; 11 bases align to TRBD1. With 8 bases clipped from V and 2 bases from J, the junction kept 14 bases outside the gene matches. From germline, CDR1 is MDHEN and CDR2 SYDVKM. This CDR3 region has 18 residues.

This clone appeared once. The chain uses TRBV25-1 and TRBJ1-5; maybe TRBD1 (6 bases). Trimming took off 6 bases at V and 2 bases at J, with 14 bases between the two ends. The CDR3 is 15 residues long. Germline V lookup: CDR1 MGHDK, CDR2 SYGVNS. The CDR3 sequence is CASSLGGGGNQPQHF. CDR3 nucleotide sequence: TGTGCCAGCAGCCTAGGGGGGGGAGGCAATCAGCCCCAGCATTTT.

A word on this clone: In the same sample, other DNA sequences code for this CDR3. The chain employs TRBV18 and TRBJ1-3; D not certain. The CDR3 length is 11 residues. The germline V gene encodes CDR1 KGHSH and CDR2 LQKENI. Trimming stripped 2 bases from V and 4 bases from J, with 0 bases between. The CDR3 coding sequence is TGTGCCAGCTCACCAGGAAACACCATATATTTT. Encoded protein: CASSPGNTIYF.

The genes are TRBV7-2 and TRBJ2-7; no definite D call. Trimming took off 3 bases at V and 0 bases at J, with 12 bases between the two ends. The CDR3 consists of 15 residues. Germline CDR1 and CDR2: SGHTA and FQGNSA. CDR3 sequence reads: CASSFSVAASYEQYF. The CDR3 DNA is TGTGCCAGCAGCTTTTCGGTCGCCGCCTCCTACGAGCAGTACTTC.

The V gene is TRBV30, the J gene TRBJ1-4; D is undetermined. CDR1 GTSNPN and CDR2 SVGIG come from the germline V gene (reference sequence). Trimming took 4 bases from V and 4 from J, leaving 10 bases between them. This CDR3 has 13 amino acids. DNA of the CDR3: TGTGCCTGGACTAGACAAATTAATGAAAAACTGTTTTTT. Amino acids: CAWTRQINEKLFF.

A single count supports this clone. V usage is TRBV28 and J usage is TRBJ2-1; 7 positions agree with TRBD1. Germline CDR1 is MDHEN and CDR2 is SYDVKM. V lost 4 bases to trimming and J lost 0 bases; unmatched junction nucleotides: 3. This CDR3 is 15 amino acids long. DNA for the CDR3: TGTGCCAGCAGTTCCGGACAGGACTCCTACAATGAGCAGTTCTTC. This sequence encodes CASSSGQDSYNEQFF.

This sequence joins TRBV5-1 and TRBJ2-7; no clear D. The germline V and J ends were trimmed by 0 bases and 3 bases, with 10 bases remaining between them. The CDR3 runs 14 residues. Looked up from germline, CDR1 is SGHRS and CDR2 is YFSETQ. DNA for the CDR3: TGCGCCAGCAGCTTGGAGGTCCCATACTACGAGCAGTACTTC. Its translation is CASSLEVPYYEQYF.

The chain uses TRBV5-4 and TRBJ2-2; 9 bases agree with TRBD1. The CDR3 runs to 15 residues. V was clipped by 6 bases and J by 1 base; unmatched bases: 4. Germline V lookup: CDR1 SGHNT, CDR2 YYREEE (reference sequence). The CDR3 reads CASTGDRENTGELFF. The CDR3 nucleotides are TGTGCCAGCACCGGGGACAGGGAGAACACCGGGGAGCTGTTTTTT.

The CDR3 nucleotides read TGTGCCAGCAGCCAAGATTGGGGGTCCGGGAACACTGAAGCTTTCTTT. Translation: CASSQDWGSGNTEAFF. The chain links TRBV14 to TRBJ1-1, with D possibly being TRBD1 (5 bases). CDR1 and CDR2 (germline): SGHDN, FVKESK. Trimming took 0 bases from V and 1 from J, leaving 12 bases between them. The length of the CDR3 is 16 residues. Together with reference TRBV14 and TRBJ1-1, the CDR3 gives the full variable domain: EAGVTQFPSHSVIEKGQTVTLRCDPISGHDNLYWYRRVMGKEIKFLLHFVKESKQDESGMPNNRFLAERTGGTYSTLKVQPAELEDSGVYFCASSQDWGSGNTEAFFGQGTRLTVV.

A single count supports this clone. V and J are TRBV4-2 and TRBJ2-1, with TRBD2 identical over 7 bases. CDR3 length: 15 amino acids. CDR1 is LGHNA and CDR2 is YNFKEQ in the germline V gene. J gave up 7 bases and V 1 base, and 7 bases lay outside the gene matches. CDR3 region: CASSQGGGSTNEQFF. The CDR3 nucleotides read TGTGCCAGCAGCCAAGGGGGCGGGAGCACGAATGAGCAGTTCTTC.

The chain employs TRBV6-5 and TRBJ1-1; D remains unclear. The CDR3 consists of 15 residues. Germline lookup yields CDR1 MNHEY and CDR2 SVGAGI. Trimming removed 5 bases at V and 2 bases at J, with 15 bases between. CDR3 DNA sequence: TGTGCCAGCAGTAAGACTGGACGGCTTAACACTGAAGCTTTCTTT. Residues: CASSKTGRLNTEAFF.

V gene TRBV19 combines with J gene TRBJ1-5; D unresolved. Trimming took 6 bases from V and 6 from J, leaving 15 bases between them. Germline V gene lookup returns CDR1 LNHDA and CDR2 SQIVND (reference sequence). The CDR3 spans 14 residues. As DNA, the CDR3 is TGTGCCAGTAGCCAAGAACAACCAGGTCAGCCCCAGCATTTT. Translating gives CASSQEQPGQPQHF. Looking up the rest from reference TRBV19 and TRBJ1-5 gives the full variable domain: DGGITQSPKYLFRKEGQNVTLSCEQNLNHDAMYWYRQDPGQGLRLIYYSQIVNDFQKGDIAEGYSVSREKKESFPLTVTSAQKNPTAFYLCASSQEQPGQPQHFGDGTRLSIL.